The clone carrying this T cell receptor beta chain has a count of ten or more. The antigen remains unidentified. This specimen belongs to a study of human T cells and chemical hapten exposure. Study as a whole: Patients were given diphenylcyclopropenone on the scalp weekly across the roughly 24-week study. The study's findings and limits: Against controls, expanded TCRs gave rise to significantly more large CDR3 similarity clusters.

Time point of the sample: patch test 3, about 24 weeks after DPC sensitization. Treatment noted: therapeutic diphenylcyclopropenone sensitization with weekly scalp DPC. The library attached unique molecular identifiers to individual cDNA molecules. TCRdb used MiXCR to reprocess the RACE reads, holding one entry per CDR3 protein. This sample has tens of thousands of distinct CDR3 sequences; 10% to 15% occur once, and the top ten carry 5.7%. Germline CDR1 is DFQATT and CDR2 is SNEGSKA (reference sequence). V was shortened by 0 bases and J by 0 bases, with 10 bases between the two germline ends. The CDR3 is made up of 15 amino acids.

This sequence joins TRBV20-1 and TRBJ2-3; TRBD1 might be the D (6 bases). The starting material was whole blood, obtained in connection with sensitization to the hapten diphenylcyclopropenone (DPC). The receptor's source is a woman aged 45 to 65 with alopecia areata. Some clones in this sample may be carry-over from other donors' samples. CDR3 in amino acids: CSARDEQGSTDTQYF. The CDR3 coding sequence is TGCAGTGCTAGAGATGAACAGGGAAGCACAGATACGCAGTATTTT.